The sequence of this T cell receptor (beta chain) was determined in a study of blood T cell repertoires in COVID-19. Study-wide background: The United States, Italy and Spain provided the acute and convalescent COVID-19 samples.

This clone was observed a single time. The method was immunoSEQ multiplex PCR; TCRdb's version includes in-frame clones alone and lacks a portion of them. The data show roughly 500,000 clones, with roughly nine tenths seen just once and 7% to 10% held by the top ten. V was pared by 2 bases and J by 3 bases, with 8 bases between. Looked up from germline, CDR1 is KGHSH and CDR2 is LQKENI. CDR3 length: 13 residues. Two consecutive negative NP/OP PCR tests, clearance, or resolved symptoms defined Cohort 3 recovery. This receptor was obtained from a woman aged 60-75 years who had recovered from COVID-19. Sequencing was performed on PBMCs or T cells enriched from blood (not recorded which). J is TRBJ2-7 and V is TRBV18, with D perhaps matching TRBD1 (5 bases). For the CDR3, the DNA is TGTGCCAGCTCACCAAAACAGGACTACGAGCAGTACGTC. Translated, it gives CASSPKQDYEQYV.